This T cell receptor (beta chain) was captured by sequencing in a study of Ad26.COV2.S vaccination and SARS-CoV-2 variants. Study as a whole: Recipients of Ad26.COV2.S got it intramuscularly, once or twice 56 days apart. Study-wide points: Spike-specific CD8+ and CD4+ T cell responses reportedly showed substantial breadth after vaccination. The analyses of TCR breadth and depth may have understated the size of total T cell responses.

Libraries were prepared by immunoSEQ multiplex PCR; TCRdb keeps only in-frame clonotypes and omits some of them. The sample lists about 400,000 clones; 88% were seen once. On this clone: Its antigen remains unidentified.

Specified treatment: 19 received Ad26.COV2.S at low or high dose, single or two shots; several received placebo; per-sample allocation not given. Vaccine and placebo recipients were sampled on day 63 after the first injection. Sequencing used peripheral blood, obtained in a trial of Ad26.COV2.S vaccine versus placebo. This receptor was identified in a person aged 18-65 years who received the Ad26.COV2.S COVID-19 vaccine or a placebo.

CDR3 region: CASSILQGAKPRTGELFF. The CDR3 region has the DNA TGTGCCAGTAGTATCTTGCAGGGGGCCAAACCACGCACCGGGGAGCTGTTTTTT. J is TRBJ2-2 and V is TRBV19; 8 bases match TRBD1. V was pared by 3 bases and J by 4 bases, with 13 bases of the junction left unmatched. The CDR3 covers 18 residues. CDR1 is LNHDA, CDR2 SQIVND, per germline (reference sequence).